This is a list of T cell receptor beta chains from one sample in a study of blood T cell repertoires in COVID-19. Produced via immunoSEQ multiplex PCR; TCRdb's table is partial and in-frame only. There are approximately 500,000 clones in the sample; 70% to 90% occur only once, and roughly 7.4% lies in the top ten. Sample: peripheral blood. These receptors originate from a woman between 50 and 59 years old with COVID-19, enrolled during active disease. CDR3s include the opening cysteine and the closing phenylalanine or tryptophan. D genes are given only for firm matches. Part of the rows lack a size; the others show once, few, many or a class for expanded clones.

d_gene	v_gene	j_gene	abundance	CDR3nt	CDR3aa
TRBD2	TRBV5-1	TRBJ2-3	NA	TGCGCCAGCAGCTTAGCGGGGGGTGACACAGATACGCAGTATTTT	CASSLAGGDTDTQYF
NA	TRBV4-1	TRBJ1-4	NA	TGCGCCAGCAGCCCCGAGGGTAATGAAAAACTGTTTTTT	CASSPEGNEKLFF
TRBD1	TRBV28	TRBJ2-5	NA	TGTGCCAGCAGTTCCGGGACAGGGGCCCCCGGGACCCAGTACTTC	CASSSGTGAPGTQYF
TRBD2	TRBV3-1/TRBV3-2	TRBJ2-1	NA	TGTGCCAGCAGCCAAGAGAGCGGGGGGGACTACAATGAGCAGTTCTTC	CASSQESGGDYNEQFF
TRBD1	TRBV2	TRBJ2-3	NA	TGTGCCAGCAGTGAGCAGGGGGCTAGCACAGATACGCAGTATTTT	CASSEQGASTDTQYF
NA	TRBV19	TRBJ1-2	NA	TGTGCCAGTAGTATAGATCCCCGGTCTAACTATGGCTACACCTTC	CASSIDPRSNYGYTF
TRBD2	TRBV7-2	TRBJ2-3	once	TGTGCCAGCAGCTTAGGGACTAGCGGGGTGGCAGATACGCAGTATTTT	CASSLGTSGVADTQYF
NA	TRBV1	TRBJ2-3	NA	TGCACCAGCAGCCAAGATGAGGTTAAGCGAGAAGGGGGCACAGATACGCAGTATTTT	CTSSQDEVKREGGTDTQYF
NA	TRBV6-2/TRBV6-3	TRBJ1-5	NA	TGTGCCAGCAGCCCCGGAGGCAATCAGCCCCAGCATTTT	CASSPGGNQPQHF
TRBD1	TRBV19	TRBJ2-7	NA	TGTGCCAGTAGTACGCAGGGGGCAGTTTCCGAGCAGTACTTC	CASSTQGAVSEQYF
NA	TRBV30	TRBJ1-1	NA	TGTGCCTGGAGGTACAGGGTTACTGAAGCTTTCTTT	CAWRYRVTEAFF
TRBD2	TRBV30	TRBJ2-5	few	TGTGCCTGGACTAGCGGGGGTGAGACCCAGTACTTC	CAWTSGGETQYF
TRBD1	TRBV19	TRBJ1-1	NA	TGTGCCAGTAGTTTTTACACAGGGGCCGCCGGGACTGAAGCTTTCTTT	CASSFYTGAAGTEAFF
NA	TRBV7-9	TRBJ1-6	NA	TGTGCCAGCAGCTTAGCTCAGGGAGGTAATTCACCCCTCCACTTT	CASSLAQGGNSPLHF
TRBD2	TRBV4-1	TRBJ2-7	NA	TGCGCCAGCAGCCAAGGGGAGAGTGTAAGCGGGGTCCGGGTCGAGCAGTACTTC	CASSQGESVSGVRVEQYF
TRBD1	TRBV12-5	TRBJ1-5	NA	TGTGCTAGTGGTCCATCCCCGGGACAGGGGGCTGTTTTACAGCCCCAGCATTTT	CASGPSPGQGAVLQPQHF